This TCR beta chain was recovered during a study of cytomegalovirus exposure and HLA in healthy donors. Study-level findings and limits: A reported reduction in N-insertions relative to the approximately 670-donor mean was seen in an Asian-associated ancestry cluster in a later analysis. More clonal expansion characterized HLA-associated TCR beta chains than equally common others in a later analysis. A later analysis revealed that TCR association rates differed between HLA loci, peaking at DRB1 and bottoming out at HLA-C.

Primers: 60 Vbeta forward and 13 Jbeta reverse. Data came from immunoSEQ multiplex PCR; TCRdb stores just in-frame clones and leaves some out. The table includes some 180,000 clones, 82% detected once. As regards this clone: The antigen is undetermined.

The CDR3 totals 13 residues. The chain combines TRBV21-1 with TRBJ1-4; no check of the table's D call, TRBD1, against the DNA was made. TRBV21-1 is shown as a pseudogene. Sequencing used PBMCs. This sequence originates from a man in his forties or fifties in good health and CMV-seronegative. CDR3 sequence (DNA): TGTGCCAGCATCGGGACAGGGGATGAAAAACTGTTTTTT. It encodes CASIGTGDEKLFF.